This entry features one T cell receptor (beta chain) sequence. Sequenced by immunoSEQ multiplex PCR; TCRdb stores in-frame clones only, minus some. The table lists 850,000 to 1,200,000 clones, around four fifths of them singletons. The data were obtained in a study of shared clonotypes between healthy human individuals. The sample taken for sequencing was memory CD4+ T cells sorted from blood. Subset here: CD45RA-negative fraction. This sequence originates from a man between 18 and 29 years old in good health.

As DNA, the CDR3 is TGTGCCAGCAGCCCGGGACAGGGGATATATGGCTACACCTTC. This gives the protein CASSPGQGIYGYTF. The rearrangement links TRBV5-6 to TRBJ1-2; 10 bases line up with TRBD1. This CDR3 is built from 14 residues. The V gene's germline CDR1 is SGHDT and CDR2 YYEEEE. V lost 4 bases and J lost 5; bases outside the gene matches: 5.